The rows below give T cell receptor beta chains drawn from one sample of a study of a mutant IDH1 vaccine in newly diagnosed glioma. Sequenced by immunoSEQ multiplex PCR; TCRdb stores in-frame clones only, minus some. The sample shows about 40,000 clones, approximately 90% of them seen only once. These receptors' antigens are unknown. The specimen comprised PBMCs, sampled from a glioma patient whose treatment included an IDH1 peptide vaccine. The origin of the receptors is a man in his forties or fifties with glioma. The CDR3 runs from the conserved cysteine through the conserved F or W. A D gene is named only where the DNA matches it firmly. Size values are once, few and many counts, or a class for expanded clones, and some rows have none.

NA	TRBV29-1	TRBJ2-3	NA	CSVVGGGPTQYF	TGCAGCGTTGTAGGGGGGGGCCCTACGCAGTATTTT
NA	TRBV4-3	TRBJ2-5	NA	CASSQDLGSGETQYF	TGCGCCAGCAGCCAAGATCTGGGGAGTGGGGAGACCCAGTACTTC
NA	TRBV2	TRBJ1-6	NA	CASSGYNSPLHF	TGTGCCAGCAGTGGCTATAATTCACCCCTCCACTTT
TRBD2	TRBV4-2	TRBJ2-1	NA	CASSPRAGGAKNEQFF	TGTGCCAGCAGCCCTCGTGCGGGGGGGGCTAAAAATGAGCAGTTCTTC
NA	TRBV9	TRBJ1-2	NA	CASSVGGRTDGYTF	TGTGCCAGCAGCGTAGGAGGGCGGACAGATGGCTACACCTTC
NA	TRBV5-4	TRBJ1-3	once	CASSLPGNSGNTIYF	TGTGCCAGCAGCTTGCCCGGGAACTCTGGAAACACCATATATTTT
NA	TRBV5-6	TRBJ1-6	NA	CASSLTTISYNSPLHF	TGTGCCAGCAGCTTGACCACTATCTCCTATAATTCACCCCTCCACTTT
NA	TRBV7-2	TRBJ1-5	NA	CASSHPPLNQPQHF	TGTGCCAGCAGCCATCCCCCCCTCAATCAGCCCCAGCATTTT
TRBD1	TRBV2	TRBJ2-1	NA	CASKLGQGREQFF	TGTGCCAGCAAGTTGGGACAGGGCCGTGAGCAGTTCTTC
NA	TRBV30	TRBJ2-5	once	CAWTLPRKTQYF	TGTGCCTGGACCCTCCCCAGGAAGACCCAGTACTTC
TRBD1	TRBV4-1	TRBJ1-1	NA	CASSQLPQGGGGEAFF	TGCGCCAGCAGCCAATTACCCCAGGGGGGAGGCGGTGAAGCTTTCTTT
NA	TRBV19	TRBJ2-7	NA	CASSVARDYEQYF	TGTGCCAGTAGCGTGGCGCGGGACTACGAGCAGTACTTC
NA	TRBV10-2	TRBJ2-7	NA	CASSDRKTGPGVGEQYF	TGCGCCAGCAGTGATAGGAAGACCGGGCCAGGCGTGGGCGAGCAGTACTTC
TRBD2	TRBV29-1	TRBJ2-7	NA	CSVEIREGYEQYF	TGCAGCGTTGAAATTCGGGAGGGTTACGAGCAGTACTTC
NA	TRBV7-3	TRBJ2-7	NA	CASSLEWPAREPYEQYF	TGTGCCAGCAGCTTAGAGTGGCCCGCGAGGGAACCTTACGAGCAGTACTTC
NA	TRBV29-1	TRBJ2-5	NA	CSVAGGEETQYF	TGCAGCGTTGCAGGGGGGGAAGAGACCCAGTACTTC
NA	TRBV7-2	TRBJ1-2	NA	CASSAGEWNYGYTF	TGTGCCAGCAGCGCAGGGGAGTGGAACTATGGCTACACCTTC
TRBD1	TRBV11-2	TRBJ2-7	NA	CASSKQGALEQYF	TGTGCCAGCAGCAAACAGGGGGCGCTCGAGCAGTACTTC
NA	TRBV18	TRBJ2-2	NA	CASSLAGGLNTGELFF	TGTGCCAGCTCACTAGCTGGGGGACTGAACACCGGGGAGCTGTTTTTT
NA	TRBV18	TRBJ1-4	NA	CASSQGVTNEKLFF	TGTGCCAGCTCACAGGGGGTGACTAATGAAAAACTGTTTTTT
NA	TRBV18	TRBJ1-1	NA	CASSPSGTGTEAFF	TGTGCCAGCTCACCCTCCGGGACGGGCACTGAAGCTTTCTTT
NA	TRBV7-9	TRBJ2-5	NA	CASSQGGETQYF	TGTGCCAGCAGCCAGGGGGGGGAGACCCAGTACTTC
NA	TRBV28	TRBJ2-5	NA	CASSLAPPYSETQYF	TGTGCCAGCAGTTTAGCCCCCCCCTATTCGGAGACCCAGTACTTC
TRBD2	TRBV7-7	TRBJ2-5	once	CASSPGLAGLETQYF	TGTGCTAGCAGCCCGGGACTAGCGGGATTGGAGACCCAGTACTTC
TRBD2	TRBV7-9	TRBJ2-1	NA	CASSLASGSSYNEQFF	TGTGCCAGCAGCTTAGCCAGCGGGAGCTCCTACAATGAGCAGTTCTTC
TRBD2	TRBV7-6	TRBJ2-1	NA	CASSLSQSSGNHNEQFF	TGTGCCAGCAGCTTAAGCCAATCTAGCGGGAACCACAATGAGCAGTTCTTC
NA	TRBV25-1	TRBJ1-3	NA	CASSEHDSGNTIYF	TGTGCCAGCAGTGAGCACGACTCTGGAAACACCATATATTTT
TRBD1	TRBV6-4	TRBJ2-2	NA	CASSDWTGTNTGELFF	TGTGCCAGCAGTGACTGGACAGGGACGAACACCGGGGAGCTGTTTTTT
TRBD1	TRBV6-1	TRBJ1-5	once	CASSKAGTGEYSNQPQHF	TGTGCCAGCAGTAAAGCCGGGACAGGAGAATATAGCAATCAGCCCCAGCATTTT